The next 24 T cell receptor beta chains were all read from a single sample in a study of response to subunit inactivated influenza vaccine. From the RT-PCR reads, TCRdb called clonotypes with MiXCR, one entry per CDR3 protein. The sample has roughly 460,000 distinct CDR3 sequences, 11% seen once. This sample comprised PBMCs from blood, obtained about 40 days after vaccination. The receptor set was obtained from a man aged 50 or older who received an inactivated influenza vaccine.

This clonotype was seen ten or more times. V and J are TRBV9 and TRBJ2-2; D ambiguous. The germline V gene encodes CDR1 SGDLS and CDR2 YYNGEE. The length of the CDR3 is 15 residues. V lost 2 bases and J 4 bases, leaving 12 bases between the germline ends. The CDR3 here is CASSVTRTGTGELFF. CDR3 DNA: TGTGCCAGCAGCGTGACACGAACTGGCACCGGGGAGCTGTTTTTT.

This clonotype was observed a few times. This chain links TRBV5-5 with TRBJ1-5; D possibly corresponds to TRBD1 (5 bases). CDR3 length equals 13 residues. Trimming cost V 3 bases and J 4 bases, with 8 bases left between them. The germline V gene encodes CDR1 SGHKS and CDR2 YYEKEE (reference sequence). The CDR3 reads CASSWAGNQPQHF. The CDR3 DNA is TGTGCCAGCAGCTGGGCAGGGAATCAGCCCCAGCATTTT.

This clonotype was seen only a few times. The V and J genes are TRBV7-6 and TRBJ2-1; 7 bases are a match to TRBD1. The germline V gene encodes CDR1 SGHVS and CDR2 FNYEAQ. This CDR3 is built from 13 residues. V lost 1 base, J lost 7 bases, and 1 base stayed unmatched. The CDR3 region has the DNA TGTGCCAGCAGCTTAGGGGGACAGAATGAGCAGTTCTTC. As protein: CASSLGGQNEQFF. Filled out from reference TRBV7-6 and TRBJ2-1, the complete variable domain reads GAGVSQSPRYKVTKRGQDVALRCDPISGHVSLYWYRQALGQGPEFLTYFNYEAQQDKSGLPNDRFSAERPEGSISTLTIQRTEQRDSAMYRCASSLGGQNEQFFGPGTRLTVL.

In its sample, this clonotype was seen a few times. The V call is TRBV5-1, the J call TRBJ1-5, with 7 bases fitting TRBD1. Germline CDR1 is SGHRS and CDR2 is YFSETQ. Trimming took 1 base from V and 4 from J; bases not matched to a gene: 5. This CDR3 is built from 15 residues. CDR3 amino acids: CASSLTGVRNQPQHF. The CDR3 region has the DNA TGCGCCAGCAGCTTGACAGGGGTTCGAAATCAGCCCCAGCATTTT. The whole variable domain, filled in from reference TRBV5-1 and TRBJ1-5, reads KAGVTQTPRYLIKTRGQQVTLSCSPISGHRSVSWYQQTPGQGLQFLFEYFSETQRNKGNFPGRFSGRQFSNSRSEMNVSTLELGDSALYLCASSLTGVRNQPQHFGDGTRLSIL.

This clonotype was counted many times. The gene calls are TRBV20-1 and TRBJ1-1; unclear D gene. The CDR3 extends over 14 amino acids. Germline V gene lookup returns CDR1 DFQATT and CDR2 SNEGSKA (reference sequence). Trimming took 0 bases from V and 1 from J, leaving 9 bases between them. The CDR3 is CSAREKVSNTEAFF. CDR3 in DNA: TGCAGTGCTAGAGAAAAGGTTTCGAACACTGAAGCTTTCTTT.

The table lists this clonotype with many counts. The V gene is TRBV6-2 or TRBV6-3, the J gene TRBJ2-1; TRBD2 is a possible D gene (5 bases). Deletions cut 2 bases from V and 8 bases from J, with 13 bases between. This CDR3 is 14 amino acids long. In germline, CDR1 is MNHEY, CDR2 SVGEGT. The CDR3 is CASSYVGDSYEQFF. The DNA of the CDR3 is TGTGCCAGCAGTTACGTGGGAGATTCCTATGAGCAGTTCTTC.

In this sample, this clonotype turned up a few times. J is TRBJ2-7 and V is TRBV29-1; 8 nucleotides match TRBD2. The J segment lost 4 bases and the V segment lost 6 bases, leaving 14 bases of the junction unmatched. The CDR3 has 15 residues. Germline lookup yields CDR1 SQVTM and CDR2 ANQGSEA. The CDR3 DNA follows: TGCAGCGTCAGACCCTCCGGGGGGGGAGAGTACGAGCAGTACTTC. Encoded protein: CSVRPSGGGEYEQYF.

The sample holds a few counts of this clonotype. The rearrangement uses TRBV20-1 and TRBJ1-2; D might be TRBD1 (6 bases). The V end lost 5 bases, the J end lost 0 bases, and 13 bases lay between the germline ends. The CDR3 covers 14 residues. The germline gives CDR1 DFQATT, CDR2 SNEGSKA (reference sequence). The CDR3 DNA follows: TGCAGTGCTCTACAGGGCACGGCTAACTATGGCTACACCTTC. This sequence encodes CSALQGTANYGYTF.

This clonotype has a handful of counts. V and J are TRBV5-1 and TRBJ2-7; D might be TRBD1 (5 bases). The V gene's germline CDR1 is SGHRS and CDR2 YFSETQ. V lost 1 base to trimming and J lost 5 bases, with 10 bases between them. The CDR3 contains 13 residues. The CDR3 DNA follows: TGCGCCAGCAGCTTGTCCAGGGTGGACGAGCAGTACTTC. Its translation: CASSLSRVDEQYF. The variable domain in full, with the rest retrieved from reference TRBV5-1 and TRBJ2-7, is KAGVTQTPRYLIKTRGQQVTLSCSPISGHRSVSWYQQTPGQGLQFLFEYFSETQRNKGNFPGRFSGRQFSNSRSEMNVSTLELGDSALYLCASSLSRVDEQYFGPGTRLTVT.

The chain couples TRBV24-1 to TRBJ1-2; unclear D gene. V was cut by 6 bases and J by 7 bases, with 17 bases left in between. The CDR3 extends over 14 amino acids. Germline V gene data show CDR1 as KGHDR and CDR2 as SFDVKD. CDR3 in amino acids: CATSSTASARGYTF. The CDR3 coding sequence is TGTGCCACCAGTTCTACGGCCAGCGCGCGTGGCTACACCTTC.

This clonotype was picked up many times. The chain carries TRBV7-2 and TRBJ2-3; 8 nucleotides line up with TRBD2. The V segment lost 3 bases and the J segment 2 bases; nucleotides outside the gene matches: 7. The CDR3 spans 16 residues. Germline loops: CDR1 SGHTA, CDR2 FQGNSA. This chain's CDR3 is CASSFQTSASTDTQYF. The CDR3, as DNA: TGTGCCAGCAGCTTCCAGACTAGCGCCTCCACAGATACGCAGTATTTT.

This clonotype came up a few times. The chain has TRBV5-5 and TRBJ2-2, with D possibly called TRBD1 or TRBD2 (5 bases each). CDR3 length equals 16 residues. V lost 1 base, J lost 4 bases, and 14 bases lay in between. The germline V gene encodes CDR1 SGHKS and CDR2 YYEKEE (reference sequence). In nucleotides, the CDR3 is TGTGCCAGCAGCTTGCGCGAGGCTGGGGGCACCGGGGAGCTGTTTTTT. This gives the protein CASSLREAGGTGELFF.

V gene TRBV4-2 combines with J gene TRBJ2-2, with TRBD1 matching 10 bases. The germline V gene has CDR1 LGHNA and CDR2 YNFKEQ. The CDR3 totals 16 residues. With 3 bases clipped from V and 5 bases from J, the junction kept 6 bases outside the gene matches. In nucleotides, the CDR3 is TGTGCCAGCAGCCAGGACAGGGGGGCTGGGACCGGGGAGCTGTTTTTT. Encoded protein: CASSQDRGAGTGELFF.

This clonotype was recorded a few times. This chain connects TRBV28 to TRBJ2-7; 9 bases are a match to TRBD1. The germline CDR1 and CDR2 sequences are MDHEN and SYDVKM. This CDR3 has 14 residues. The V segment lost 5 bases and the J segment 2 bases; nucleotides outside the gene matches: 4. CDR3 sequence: CASSTDRGTYEQYF. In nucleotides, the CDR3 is TGTGCCAGCAGTACGGACAGGGGAACCTACGAGCAGTACTTC.

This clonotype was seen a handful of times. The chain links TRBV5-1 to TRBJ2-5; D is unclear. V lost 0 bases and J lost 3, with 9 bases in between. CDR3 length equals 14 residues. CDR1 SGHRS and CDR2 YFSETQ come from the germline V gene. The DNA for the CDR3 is TGCGCCAGCAGCTTGGAGGGCAGAAAAGAGACCCAGTACTTC. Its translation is CASSLEGRKETQYF. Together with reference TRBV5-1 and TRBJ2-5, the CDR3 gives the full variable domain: KAGVTQTPRYLIKTRGQQVTLSCSPISGHRSVSWYQQTPGQGLQFLFEYFSETQRNKGNFPGRFSGRQFSNSRSEMNVSTLELGDSALYLCASSLEGRKETQYFGPGTRLLVL.

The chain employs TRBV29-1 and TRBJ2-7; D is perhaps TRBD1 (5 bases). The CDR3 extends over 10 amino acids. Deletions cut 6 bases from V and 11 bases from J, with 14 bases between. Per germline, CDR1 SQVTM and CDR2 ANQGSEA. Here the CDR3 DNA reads TGCAGCGTCGCTGACAGAGGAGAGTACTTC. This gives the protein CSVADRGEYF.

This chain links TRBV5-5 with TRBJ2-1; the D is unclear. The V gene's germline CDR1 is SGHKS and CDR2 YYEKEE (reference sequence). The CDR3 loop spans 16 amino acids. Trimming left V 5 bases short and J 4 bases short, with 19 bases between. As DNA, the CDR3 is TGTGCCAGCAGTGCCGCCCTTGAGGTGCTATACAATGAGCAGTTCTTC. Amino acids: CASSAALEVLYNEQFF. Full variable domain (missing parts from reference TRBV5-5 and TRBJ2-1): DAGVTQSPTHLIKTRGQQVTLRCSPISGHKSVSWYQQVLGQGPQFIFQYYEKEERGRGNFPDRFSARQFPNYSSELNVNALLLGDSALYLCASSAALEVLYNEQFFGPGTRLTVL.

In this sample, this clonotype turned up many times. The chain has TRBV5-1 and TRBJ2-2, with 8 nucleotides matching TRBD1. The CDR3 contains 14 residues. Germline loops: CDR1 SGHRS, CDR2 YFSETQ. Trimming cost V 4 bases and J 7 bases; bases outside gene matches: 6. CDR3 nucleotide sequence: TGCGCCAGCAGCCAAACAGGGACAGGCGGGGAGCTGTTTTTT. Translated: CASSQTGTGGELFF. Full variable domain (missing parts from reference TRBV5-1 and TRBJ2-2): KAGVTQTPRYLIKTRGQQVTLSCSPISGHRSVSWYQQTPGQGLQFLFEYFSETQRNKGNFPGRFSGRQFSNSRSEMNVSTLELGDSALYLCASSQTGTGGELFFGEGSRLTVL.

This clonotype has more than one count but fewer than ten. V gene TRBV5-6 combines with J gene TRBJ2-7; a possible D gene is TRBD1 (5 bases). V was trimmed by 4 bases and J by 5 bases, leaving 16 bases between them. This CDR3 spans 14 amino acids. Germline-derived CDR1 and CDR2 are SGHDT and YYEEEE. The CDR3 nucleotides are TGTGCCAGCAGCCCAACGGCAGGGATAAACGAGCAGTACTTC. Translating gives CASSPTAGINEQYF.

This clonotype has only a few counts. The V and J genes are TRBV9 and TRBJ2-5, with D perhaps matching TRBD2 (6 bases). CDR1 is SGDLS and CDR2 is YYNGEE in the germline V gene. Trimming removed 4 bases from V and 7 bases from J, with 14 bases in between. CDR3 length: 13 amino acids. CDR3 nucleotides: TGTGCCAGCAGCTCCCGCGGGGCGGGGACCCAGTACTTC. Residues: CASSSRGAGTQYF. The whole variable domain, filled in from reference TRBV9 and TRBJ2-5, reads DSGVTQTPKHLITATGQRVTLRCSPRSGDLSVYWYQQSLDQGLQFLIQYYNGEERAKGNILERFSAQQFPDLHSELNLSSLELGDSALYFCASSSRGAGTQYFGPGTRLLVL.

CDR3 DNA: TGCAGTGCTAGCAAGGGATCCTCTGGGGCCAACGTCCTGACTTTC. Protein product: CSASKGSSGANVLTF. The V gene is TRBV20-1, the J gene TRBJ2-6, with unresolved D. The germline CDR1 and CDR2 sequences are DFQATT and SNEGSKA (reference sequence). Trimming shortened V by 3 bases and J by 0 bases, and 9 bases separated the two germline ends. The CDR3 contains 15 residues.

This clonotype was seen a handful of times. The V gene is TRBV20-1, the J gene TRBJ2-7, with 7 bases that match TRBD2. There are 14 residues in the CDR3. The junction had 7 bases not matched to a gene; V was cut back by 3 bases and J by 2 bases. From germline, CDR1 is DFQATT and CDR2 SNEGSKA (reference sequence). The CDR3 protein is CSASPAAGPYEQYF. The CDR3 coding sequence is TGCAGTGCTAGTCCCGCAGCGGGGCCCTACGAGCAGTACTTC.

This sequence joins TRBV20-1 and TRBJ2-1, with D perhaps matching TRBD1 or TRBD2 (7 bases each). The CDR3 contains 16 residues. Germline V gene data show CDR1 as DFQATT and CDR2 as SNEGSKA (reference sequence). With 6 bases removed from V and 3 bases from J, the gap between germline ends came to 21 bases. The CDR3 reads CSATLRQGGHYNEQFF. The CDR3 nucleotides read TGCAGTGCCACGCTCCGACAGGGAGGGCACTACAATGAGCAGTTCTTC.

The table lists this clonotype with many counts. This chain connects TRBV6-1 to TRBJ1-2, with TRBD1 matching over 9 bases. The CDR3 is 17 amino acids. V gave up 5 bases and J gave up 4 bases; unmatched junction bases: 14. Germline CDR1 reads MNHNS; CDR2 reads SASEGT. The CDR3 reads CASSRLSGTGYGYGYTF. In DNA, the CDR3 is TGTGCCAGCAGTCGGCTATCCGGGACAGGGTACGGCTATGGCTACACCTTC.